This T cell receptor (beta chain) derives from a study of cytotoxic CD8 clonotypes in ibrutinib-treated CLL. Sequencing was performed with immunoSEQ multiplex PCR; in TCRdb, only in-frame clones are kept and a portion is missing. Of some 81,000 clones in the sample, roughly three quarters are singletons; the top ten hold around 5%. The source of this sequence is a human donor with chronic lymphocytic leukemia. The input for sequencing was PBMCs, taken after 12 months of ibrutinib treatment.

CDR3 region: CATSPLRDSSPLHF. DNA for the CDR3: TGTGCCACCAGCCCACTCCGGGATAGTTCACCCCTCCACTTT. The V call is TRBV15, the J call TRBJ1-6; D ambiguous. This CDR3 spans 14 amino acids. Trimming took off 5 bases at V and 9 bases at J, with 14 bases between the two ends. The germline gives CDR1 LNHNV, CDR2 YYDKDF (reference sequence).